Described below is a single T cell receptor beta chain sequence and its context. Unique molecular identifiers were incorporated when the TCRbeta library was constructed. TCRdb re-analysed the PCR reads in MiXCR, keeping a single row per CDR3 protein. The table lists approximately 980,000 distinct CDR3 sequences, 25% to 30% of them singletons. This sample is drawn from a study of T-cell reconstitution after alpha-beta-depleted transplantation in children. There are 15 residues in the CDR3. Trimming pared 3 bases from V and 2 bases from J, leaving 11 bases between. Source: PBMCs, mostly from graft donor cells, taken 360 days after TCRalphabeta/CD19-depleted stem cell transplant. The clonotype originates from a boy in the first two years of life who had a stem cell transplant for SCID, so the T cells may come from the graft donor. The chain couples TRBV12-3 or TRBV12-4 to TRBJ1-5; possibly TRBD1 for D (5 bases). CDR3 in amino acids: CASSFRDSRNQPQHF. CDR3 nucleotide sequence: TGTGCCAGCAGTTTTAGAGACAGCCGCAATCAGCCCCAGCATTTT.